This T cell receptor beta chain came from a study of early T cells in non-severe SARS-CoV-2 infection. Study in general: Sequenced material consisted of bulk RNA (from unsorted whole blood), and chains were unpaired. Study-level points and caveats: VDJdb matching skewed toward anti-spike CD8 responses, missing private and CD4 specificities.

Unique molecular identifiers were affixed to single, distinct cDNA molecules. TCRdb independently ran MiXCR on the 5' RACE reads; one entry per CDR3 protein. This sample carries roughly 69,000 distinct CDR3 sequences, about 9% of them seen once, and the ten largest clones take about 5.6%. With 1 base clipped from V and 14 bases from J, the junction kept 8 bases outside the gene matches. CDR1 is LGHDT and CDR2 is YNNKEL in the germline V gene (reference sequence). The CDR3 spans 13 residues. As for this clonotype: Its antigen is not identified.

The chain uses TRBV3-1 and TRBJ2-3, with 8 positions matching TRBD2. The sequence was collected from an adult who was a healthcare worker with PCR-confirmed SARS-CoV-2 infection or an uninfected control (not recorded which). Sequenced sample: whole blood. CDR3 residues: CASSQVSAGGLYF. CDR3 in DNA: TGTGCCAGCAGCCAAGTGTCTGCGGGGGGACTGTATTTT.